This T cell receptor (beta chain) is from a study of metastatic and nonmetastatic thyroid tumors. Overall study: Both malignant and benign thyroid patients supplied peripheral blood and tumor or nodule tissue samples, across which the repertoires of these patients were then compared.

Germline lookup yields CDR1 LNHDA and CDR2 SQIVND (reference sequence). The CDR3 spans 16 residues. V trimming: 8 bases; J trimming: 6 bases; junction bases outside the gene matches: 15. Until they underwent thyroid surgery, no patient had received any treatment. How the authors handled the data: For papillary thyroid cancer, a distant-metastasis classifier was constructed from CDR3 differences observed across clinicopathological groups. From the PCR reads, TCRdb re-called clones with MiXCR. It is TCRdb's table, rather than the study itself, that gives the V and J calls and clone size. The table has about 20,000 clones, 15% to 19% seen once. Worth noting for this clone: Its antigen remains unidentified.

Study conclusions and caveats: As reported, TCR beta diversity in blood and tumor was significantly higher in malignant thyroid tumors than in benign nodules.

The sequence was collected from a female donor with papillary thyroid cancer or a benign thyroid nodule (not recorded which). Some clones in this sample may be carry-over from other donors' samples. The sequenced material came from blood. This rearrangement joins TRBV19 to TRBJ2-2; 7 bases match TRBD2. CDR3 sequence reads: CASFNPPGGLSGELFF. The CDR3 DNA is TGTGCCAGTTTTAACCCCCCGGGAGGTCTATCCGGGGAGCTGTTTTTT.